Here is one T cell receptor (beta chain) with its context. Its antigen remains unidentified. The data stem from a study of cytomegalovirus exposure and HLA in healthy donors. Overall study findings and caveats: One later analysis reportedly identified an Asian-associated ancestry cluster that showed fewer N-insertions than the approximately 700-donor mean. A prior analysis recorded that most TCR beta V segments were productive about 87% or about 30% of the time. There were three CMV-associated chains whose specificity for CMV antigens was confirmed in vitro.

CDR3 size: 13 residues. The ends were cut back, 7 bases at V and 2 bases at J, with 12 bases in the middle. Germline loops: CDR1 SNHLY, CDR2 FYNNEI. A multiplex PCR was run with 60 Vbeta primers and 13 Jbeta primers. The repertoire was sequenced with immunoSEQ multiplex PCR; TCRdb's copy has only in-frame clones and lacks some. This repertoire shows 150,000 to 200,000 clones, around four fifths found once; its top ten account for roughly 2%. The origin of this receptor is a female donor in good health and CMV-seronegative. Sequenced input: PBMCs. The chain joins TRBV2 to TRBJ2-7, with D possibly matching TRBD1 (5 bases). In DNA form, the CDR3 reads TGTGCCAGCAACTTGGCAGGGACCTACGAGCAGTACTTC. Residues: CASNLAGTYEQYF.